This TCR beta chain is from a study of cytomegalovirus exposure and HLA in healthy donors. In the study overall: A previous analysis identified approximately 120 million unique TCR beta sequences derived from approximately 190 million T cells.

Points from the study as a whole: It has been reported that TCR beta sequences accurately predicted the HLA-A and HLA-B alleles of most subjects. In a later analysis, specific HLA alleles were associated with 15,000 to 20,000 TCR beta sequences at a 0.05 false discovery rate. Most of the TCR beta V segments (in an earlier analysis) were productive either about 87% or about 30% of the time.

Note on this clone: The antigen remains unidentified.

In the PCR, 60 Vbeta and 13 Jbeta primers were used. Profiled with immunoSEQ multiplex PCR; TCRdb holds only in-frame clones, not every one. The sample lists around 150,000 clones; approximately 72% were seen once. This CDR3 is 18 amino acids long. Germline CDR1 and CDR2: KGHSH and LQKENI. V lost 3 bases, J lost 1 base, and 20 bases lay in between. The sample consisted of PBMCs. The origin of this receptor is a woman aged 55-75 years in good health and CMV-seronegative. V is TRBV18 and J is TRBJ2-3, with D uncertain. The CDR3 region has the DNA TGTGCCAGCTCACCTCGCGAGACATCACGCCATGGCACAGATACGCAGTATTTT. It yields the protein CASSPRETSRHGTDTQYF.